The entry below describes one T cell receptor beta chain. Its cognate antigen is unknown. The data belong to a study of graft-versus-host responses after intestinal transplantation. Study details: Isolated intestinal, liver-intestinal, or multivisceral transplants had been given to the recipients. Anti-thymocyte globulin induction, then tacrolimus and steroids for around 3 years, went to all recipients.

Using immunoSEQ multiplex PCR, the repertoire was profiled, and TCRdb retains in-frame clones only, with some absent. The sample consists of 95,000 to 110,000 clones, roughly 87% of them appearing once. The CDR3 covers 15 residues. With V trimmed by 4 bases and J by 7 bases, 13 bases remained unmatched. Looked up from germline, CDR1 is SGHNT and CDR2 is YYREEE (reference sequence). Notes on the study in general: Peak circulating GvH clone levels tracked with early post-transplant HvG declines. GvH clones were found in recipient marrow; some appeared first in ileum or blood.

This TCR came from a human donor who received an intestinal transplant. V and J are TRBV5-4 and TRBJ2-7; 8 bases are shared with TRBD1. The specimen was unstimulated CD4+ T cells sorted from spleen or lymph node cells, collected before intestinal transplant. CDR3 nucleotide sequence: TGTGCCAGCAGCGATCCGGGACAGGCGATCTCGGAGCAGTACTTC. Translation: CASSDPGQAISEQYF.